The next 25 T cell receptor beta chains were all read from a single sample in a study of cytotoxic CD8 clonotypes in ibrutinib-treated CLL. Generated by immunoSEQ multiplex PCR, the TCRdb table keeps only in-frame clones and is missing some. The sample holds 25,000 to 30,000 clones, almost 85% seen once. The sequences come from PBMCs, collected after 24 months of ibrutinib treatment. The receptors were gathered from a human donor with chronic lymphocytic leukemia.

The J gene is TRBJ1-5, the V gene TRBV7-9; D call uncertain. The V end was cut by 0 bases, the J end by 3 bases, with 9 bases between. Looked up from germline, CDR1 is SEHNR and CDR2 is FQNEAQ (reference sequence). The length of the CDR3 is 15 residues. The CDR3 nucleotides are TGTGCCAGCAGCTTAGCGGGCGTACCCAATCAGCCCCAGCATTTT. Its protein product is CASSLAGVPNQPQHF.

The chain carries TRBV7-2 and TRBJ2-3; D gene ambiguous. The ends were cut back, 3 bases at V and 1 base at J, with 11 bases in the middle. The CDR3 has 15 amino acids. Looked up from germline, CDR1 is SGHTA and CDR2 is FQGNSA. CDR3 in amino acids: CASSFNPLGTDTQYF. CDR3 bases: TGTGCCAGCAGCTTTAACCCTCTGGGCACAGATACGCAGTATTTT.

This clone was counted only a few times. This chain connects TRBV18 to TRBJ1-3; a weak D match, TRBD1 (5 bases). V lost 1 base and J lost 11, with 12 bases in between. This CDR3 is built from 13 residues. Germline assignment: CDR1 KGHSH and CDR2 LQKENI. CDR3 nucleotides: TGTGCCAGCTCACCACTCCCCACAGGTGCCATATATTTT. This codes for CASSPLPTGAIYF. Combining the CDR3 with reference TRBV18 and TRBJ1-3 gives the whole variable domain NAGVMQNPRHLVRRRGQEARLRCSPMKGHSHVYWYRQLPEEGLKFMVYLQKENIIDESGMPKERFSAEFPKEGPSILRIQQVVRGDSAAYFCASSPLPTGAIYFGEGSWLTVV.

The V and J genes are TRBV25-1 and TRBJ2-1; a possible D gene is TRBD2 (6 bases). The V end lost 2 bases, the J end lost 3 bases, and 11 bases lay between the germline ends. The CDR3 has 15 amino acids. Germline loops: CDR1 MGHDK, CDR2 SYGVNS. CDR3 DNA sequence: TGTGCCAGCAGTGAAGGGACTTCTAACTACAATGAGCAGTTCTTC. This translates into CASSEGTSNYNEQFF.

The rearrangement links TRBV7-9 to TRBJ1-2; no reliable D call. CDR1 and CDR2 (germline): SEHNR, FQNEAQ (reference sequence). Between the trimmed V and J ends, which lost 0 bases and 7 bases, there was a span of 6 bases. The CDR3 runs 12 residues. This CDR3 reads CASSLASAGYTF. The DNA of the CDR3 is TGTGCCAGCAGCTTAGCATCCGCTGGCTACACCTTC.

The chain couples TRBV7-9 to TRBJ2-6; 8 bases agree with TRBD1. Germline V gene data show CDR1 as SEHNR and CDR2 as FQNEAQ (reference sequence). Trimming at V came to 5 bases and at J to 4 bases, leaving 7 bases not matched to a gene. This CDR3 is 16 amino acids long. CDR3 in DNA: TGTGCCAGCAGCGGTGGACAGGGTACCGGGGCCAACGTCCTGACTTTC. Translation: CASSGGQGTGANVLTF.

The genes are TRBV21-1 and TRBJ2-4; whether TRBD2, the table's D call, matches the DNA was not checked. TRBV21-1 is tagged as a pseudogene. The CDR3 is made up of 18 amino acids. The CDR3, as DNA: TGTGCCAGCAGCACTAAAGGTGGGGGGGCACGAGCCAAAAACATTCAGTACTTC. This translates into CASSTKGGGARAKNIQYF.

CDR3 in DNA: TGTGCCAGCAGCCAAGGGTCGGGGGGTACCTACAATGAGCAGTTCTTC. It is translated as CASSQGSGGTYNEQFF. The chain joins TRBV4-2 to TRBJ2-1, with 7 positions matching TRBD2. The CDR3 totals 16 residues. With V trimmed by 1 base and J by 2 bases, 5 bases remained unmatched. The germline V gene has CDR1 LGHNA and CDR2 YNFKEQ.

This chain joins TRBV7-9 and TRBJ2-5; D might be TRBD1 (6 bases). V lost 6 bases to trimming and J lost 2 bases, with 22 bases between them. The CDR3 runs to 17 residues. Germline-derived CDR1 and CDR2 are SEHNR and FQNEAQ (reference sequence). The CDR3 here is CASRVWTATLEQETQYF. CDR3 in DNA: TGTGCCAGCAGGGTGTGGACAGCGACGTTAGAACAAGAGACCCAGTACTTC.

This clone was counted only a few times. The chain combines TRBV2 with TRBJ1-1; D remains ambiguous. Germline values: CDR1 SNHLY, CDR2 FYNNEI. Trimming removed 6 bases from V and 4 bases from J, with 12 bases in between. The CDR3 length is 13 residues. In DNA, the CDR3 is TGTGCCAGCAGGGCCGACGTAGGCACTGAAGCTTTCTTT. Residues: CASRADVGTEAFF.

This clone was observed a single time. V is TRBV7-2 and J is TRBJ2-5; 8 bases agree with TRBD2. Trimming cost V 1 base and J 2 bases; bases outside gene matches: 6. The germline V gene has CDR1 SGHTA and CDR2 FQGNSA. The CDR3 is made up of 16 amino acids. The CDR3 coding sequence is TGTGCCAGCAGCTTAGTGGCGGGGGGACCTCAAGAGACCCAGTACTTC. It encodes CASSLVAGGPQETQYF.

The rearrangement links TRBV5-1 to TRBJ2-2, with 8 nucleotides matching TRBD1. The CDR3 has 17 residues. With V trimmed by 0 bases and J by 5 bases, 9 bases remained unmatched. Germline V CDR1 and CDR2: SGHRS, YFSETQ. As DNA, the CDR3 is TGCGCCAGCAGCTTGGGCCCCGGGACAGGAAAAACCGGGGAGCTGTTTTTT. Residues: CASSLGPGTGKTGELFF.

This clone was detected once. This rearrangement joins TRBV7-2 to TRBJ1-1; 8 nucleotides match TRBD1. This CDR3 spans 14 amino acids. With 4 bases clipped from V and 2 bases from J, the junction kept 3 bases outside the gene matches. CDR1 and CDR2 from the germline V gene are SGHTA and FQGNSA. CDR3 sequence reads: CASSSDRGNTEAFF. For the CDR3, the DNA is TGTGCCAGCAGCTCCGACAGGGGAAACACTGAAGCTTTCTTT.

V is TRBV18 and J is TRBJ1-1; D ambiguous. This CDR3 is built from 15 residues. The V end lost 0 bases, the J end lost 0 bases, and 8 bases lay between the germline ends. The V gene's germline CDR1 is KGHSH and CDR2 LQKENI. CDR3 loop: CASSPPQIMNTEAFF. The CDR3 nucleotides read TGTGCCAGCTCACCACCCCAGATCATGAACACTGAAGCTTTCTTT.

This chain joins TRBV28 and TRBJ1-2; 8 bases match TRBD1. The CDR3 sequence is 15 residues long. Germline assignment: CDR1 MDHEN and CDR2 SYDVKM. V dropped 6 bases and J dropped 1; count of bases not matched to a gene: 7. The DNA of the CDR3 is TGTGCCAGCAGCCCCGGGACAGGATTTAACTATGGCTACACCTTC. It codes for CASSPGTGFNYGYTF.

The chain links TRBV6-1 to TRBJ1-2, with 10 bases aligning to TRBD1. The V gene end was trimmed by 3 bases and the J gene end by 3 bases; junction bases not matched to a gene: 4. CDR3 length: 15 residues. Looked up from germline, CDR1 is MNHNS and CDR2 is SASEGT. The DNA for the CDR3 is TGTGCCAGCAGTGAGGGACAGGGGCAATACTATGGCTACACCTTC. Its protein is CASSEGQGQYYGYTF.

This chain joins TRBV6-6 and TRBJ1-2; possible D gene TRBD1, 5 bases. The CDR3 is made up of 13 amino acids. Trimming stripped 2 bases from V and 3 bases from J, with 7 bases between. Germline V gene lookup returns CDR1 MNHNY and CDR2 SVGAGI (reference sequence). Here the CDR3 DNA reads TGTGCCAGCAGTTACGGGGGGGACTATGGCTACACCTTC. This translates into CASSYGGDYGYTF.

V gene TRBV7-3 combines with J gene TRBJ2-1; the D gene is possibly TRBD2 (6 bases). Germline loops: CDR1 SGHTA, CDR2 FQGTGA. CDR3 length equals 14 residues. Trimming took off 5 bases at V and 0 bases at J, with 8 bases between the two ends. Here the CDR3 reads CASSPGSSYNEQFF. The CDR3 nucleotides read TGTGCCAGCAGCCCCGGGAGCTCCTACAATGAGCAGTTCTTC.

The sample holds a few counts of this clone. The chain couples TRBV5-6 to TRBJ1-6; D perhaps matches TRBD1 (6 bases). Germline V gene lookup returns CDR1 SGHDT and CDR2 YYEEEE. V was shortened by 0 bases and J by 8 bases, with 12 bases between the two germline ends. The CDR3 is made up of 15 amino acids. The CDR3 DNA follows: TGTGCCAGCAGCTTGGCCGGGGGCGTGGATTCACCCCTCCACTTT. Translation: CASSLAGGVDSPLHF.

V and J are TRBV6-1 and TRBJ2-5; D is perhaps TRBD1 (5 bases). Trimming removed 6 bases at V and 1 base at J, with 9 bases between. The CDR3 sequence is 13 residues long. Germline CDR1 MNHNS, CDR2 SASEGT. CDR3 region: CASRSQGQETQYF. The CDR3, as DNA: TGTGCCAGCAGGTCGCAGGGCCAAGAGACCCAGTACTTC.

The V gene is TRBV19, the J gene TRBJ1-5; TRBD1 is a possible D gene (5 bases). V was clipped by 3 bases and J by 0 bases, with 9 bases between them. The CDR3 is made up of 15 amino acids. Germline V CDR1 and CDR2: LNHDA, SQIVND (reference sequence). This CDR3 reads CASSIGDYSNQPQHF. The CDR3 DNA follows: TGTGCCAGTAGTATCGGGGACTATAGCAATCAGCCCCAGCATTTT.

This clone was counted once. CDR3 region: CASSPPLRDYLWEQFF. DNA of the CDR3: TGTGCCAGCAGCCCCCCCTTGAGGGACTACCTATGGGAGCAGTTCTTC. V is TRBV13 and J is TRBJ2-1, with 7 bases that match TRBD2. The length of the CDR3 is 16 residues. The germline V gene has CDR1 PRHDT and CDR2 FYEKMQ (reference sequence). With V trimmed by 5 bases and J by 10 bases, 17 bases remained unmatched.

The chain has TRBV10-2 and TRBJ1-4; D remains ambiguous. Trimming shortened V by 4 bases and J by 3 bases, and 6 bases separated the two germline ends. The CDR3 is 13 residues long. Germline assignment: CDR1 WSHSY and CDR2 SAAADI. The CDR3 reads CASSVRANEKLFF. The CDR3 nucleotides are TGCGCCAGCAGTGTGCGGGCTAATGAAAAACTGTTTTTT.

The chain carries TRBV7-3 and TRBJ2-5; D may be TRBD2 (5 bases). The CDR3 is 13 residues long. The V and J ends lost 6 bases and 7 bases respectively, with 15 bases between them. The V gene's germline CDR1 is SGHTA and CDR2 FQGTGA. The CDR3 nucleotides read TGTGCCAGCAGTTCTCGGGGTTTGGCGACCCAGTACTTC. As protein: CASSSRGLATQYF.

V usage is TRBV5-1 and J usage is TRBJ2-1; maybe TRBD1 (5 bases). The V end lost 2 bases, the J end lost 5 bases, and 8 bases lay between the germline ends. Germline V CDR1 and CDR2: SGHRS, YFSETQ. The CDR3 is made up of 13 amino acids. The CDR3 is CASSLDRHNEQFF. CDR3 in DNA: TGCGCCAGCAGCTTAGACAGACACAATGAGCAGTTCTTC.